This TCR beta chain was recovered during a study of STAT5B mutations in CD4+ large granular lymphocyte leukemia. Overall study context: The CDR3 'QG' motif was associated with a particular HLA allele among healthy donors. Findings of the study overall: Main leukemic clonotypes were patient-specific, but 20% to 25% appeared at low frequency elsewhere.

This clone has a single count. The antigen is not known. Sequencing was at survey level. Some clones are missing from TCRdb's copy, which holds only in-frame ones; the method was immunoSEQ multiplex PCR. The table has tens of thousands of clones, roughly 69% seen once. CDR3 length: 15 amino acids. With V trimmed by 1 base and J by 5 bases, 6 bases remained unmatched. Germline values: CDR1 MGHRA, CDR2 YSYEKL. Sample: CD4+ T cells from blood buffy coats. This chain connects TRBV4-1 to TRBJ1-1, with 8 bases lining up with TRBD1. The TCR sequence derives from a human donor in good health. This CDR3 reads CASSQGWTGRTEAFF. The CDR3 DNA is TGCGCCAGCAGCCAAGGCTGGACAGGGAGAACTGAAGCTTTCTTT.